These 26 T cell receptor beta chains were sequenced from one sample in a study of T cell repertoires in cytomegalovirus infection (dated by TCRdb to between 2019 and 2020). In light of the paper, this sample's treatment or condition label describes: in vitro stimulation with specific CMV peptide epitopes to enrich CMV-specific T cells. The instrument given in TCRdb is Illumina HiSeq 1500. TCRdb applied fastp at Q25 and MiXCR to the public reads, then kept only in-frame beta chains. Entries that share a CDR3 protein sequence are merged under the most common genes and DNA. The sample contains about 900,000 distinct CDR3 sequences, around 32% of them found a single time. Around 15% of the sample comes from the top ten. For these receptors, no antigen is known. Material: cultured CD8+ T cells from PBMCs, obtained from culture after CMV antigen stimulation. The receptors were sampled from a human donor in good health (CMV status not recorded). Some clones in this sample may be carry-over from other donors' samples.

This chain uses TRBV6-1 with TRBJ2-3; 7 positions agree with TRBD2. V dropped 3 bases and J dropped 0; count of bases not matched to a gene: 6. CDR1 is MNHNS and CDR2 is SASEGT in the germline V gene. This CDR3 contains 16 residues. Written as DNA, the CDR3 is TGTGCCAGCAGTGACGGTCTAGCGGTTAGCACAGATACGCAGTATTTT. This codes for CASSDGLAVSTDTQYF.

The chain uses TRBV4-3 and TRBJ1-4; 8 bases fit TRBD1. The CDR3 spans 13 residues. V lost 6 bases to trimming and J lost 8 bases; unmatched junction nucleotides: 5. Germline V gene lookup returns CDR1 LGHNA and CDR2 YSLEER. CDR3 region: CASSGQGLEKLFF. Here the CDR3 DNA reads TGCGCCAGCAGTGGACAGGGATTGGAAAAACTGTTTTTT.

The V call is TRBV14, the J call TRBJ2-1; D may be TRBD2 (6 bases). Germline V gives CDR1 SGHDN, CDR2 FVKESK. V was pared by 0 bases and J by 6 bases, with 15 bases between. The CDR3 is 16 residues long. The CDR3 region has the DNA TGTGCCAGCAGCCAAGATAAAACCCTGGGACTCAATGAGCAGTTCTTC. Translating gives CASSQDKTLGLNEQFF.

This clonotype was counted only a few times. V is TRBV6-5 and J is TRBJ2-3; D is undetermined. The length of the CDR3 is 15 residues. Germline CDR1 reads MNHEY; CDR2 reads SVGAGI. Trimming removed 6 bases from V and 0 bases from J, with 13 bases in between. The CDR3, as DNA: TGTGCCAGCAGCCGAGACGTCTCTAGCACAGATACGCAGTATTTT. It codes for CASSRDVSSTDTQYF.

This clonotype was detected a few times. The chain links TRBV7-6 to TRBJ2-7; 12 positions match TRBD1. Germline CDR1 is SGHVS and CDR2 is FNYEAQ. The V and J ends lost 6 bases and 5 bases, in that order; junction bases with no gene match: 8. The CDR3 has 15 amino acids. This CDR3 is CASRTIGTGGHEQYF. The CDR3, as DNA: TGTGCCAGCAGGACTATCGGGACAGGGGGCCACGAGCAGTACTTC.

This clonotype was detected only a few times. This chain links TRBV4-1 with TRBJ2-1, with 10 bases lining up with TRBD1. The CDR3 runs to 14 residues. V dropped 4 bases and J dropped 6; count of bases not matched to a gene: 3. Germline V lookup: CDR1 MGHRA, CDR2 YSYEKL. CDR3 in amino acids: CASSPRTGGNEQFF. As DNA, the CDR3 is TGCGCCAGCAGCCCTCGGACAGGGGGCAATGAGCAGTTCTTC.

This clonotype has a handful of counts. This chain connects TRBV19 to TRBJ2-1; tentative D call: TRBD2 (7 bases). V lost 10 bases and J lost 10, with 17 bases in between. CDR1 is LNHDA, CDR2 SQIVND, per germline (reference sequence). There are 12 residues in the CDR3. The CDR3 DNA reads TGTGCCACGGGACGGGGGGCTTGGGAGCAGTTCTTC. It codes for CATGRGAWEQFF.

The rearrangement uses TRBV4-1 and TRBJ2-5, with 11 bases fitting TRBD2. This CDR3 comprises 17 residues. CDR1 is MGHRA and CDR2 is YSYEKL in the germline V gene. V shed 0 bases and J 5 bases; nucleotides not matched to a gene: 8. CDR3 bases: TGCGCCAGCAGCCAAGAAGTAGCGGGGGGGCCCGGGGAGACCCAGTACTTC. Protein: CASSQEVAGGPGETQYF.

The rearrangement links TRBV9 to TRBJ2-7, with unresolved D. The CDR3 runs to 12 residues. Trimming shortened V by 0 bases and J by 5 bases, and 6 bases separated the two germline ends. The germline V gene encodes CDR1 SGDLS and CDR2 YYNGEE. The CDR3 DNA is TGTGCCAGCAGCGTAGCCGACCACGAGCAGTACTTC. Its translation is CASSVADHEQYF.

This clonotype was counted many times. The chain recombines TRBV7-6 with TRBJ2-2, with D possibly being TRBD2 (6 bases). The V gene lost 2 bases and the J gene lost 5 bases, with 12 bases spanning the gap. Per germline, CDR1 SGHVS and CDR2 FNYEAQ. The CDR3 length is 15 residues. The CDR3 DNA follows: TGTGCCAGCAGCTTACGTTGGGGGGAGACCGGGGAGCTGTTTTTT. Translating gives CASSLRWGETGELFF.

This clonotype was counted a few times. V and J are TRBV27 and TRBJ2-6, with a possible D match to TRBD1 (6 bases). The length of the CDR3 is 17 residues. Germline CDR1 and CDR2: MNHEY and SMNVEV (reference sequence). V was trimmed by 8 bases and J by 0 bases, leaving 17 bases between them. In nucleotides, the CDR3 is TGTGCCAGCTCCTTTATTGGGACAACCTCTGGGGCCAACGTCCTGACTTTC. Its translation: CASSFIGTTSGANVLTF.

There are many counts of this clonotype. The J gene is TRBJ1-1, the V gene TRBV12-3 or TRBV12-4, with D possibly matching TRBD1 (5 bases). Trimming took 2 bases from V and 8 from J, leaving 12 bases between them. There are 13 residues in the CDR3. The CDR3 reads CASSLNSGTEAFF. The CDR3 nucleotides read TGTGCCAGCAGTTTAAACTCTGGGACCGAAGCTTTCTTT.

In this sample, this clonotype turned up a few times. V gene TRBV6-1 combines with J gene TRBJ1-2; D perhaps matches TRBD1 (6 bases). The V gene lost 3 bases and the J gene lost 8 bases, with 13 bases spanning the gap. The CDR3 has 13 amino acids. Looked up from germline, CDR1 is MNHNS and CDR2 is SASEGT. The CDR3 loop is CASSDQGKAGYTF. CDR3 DNA sequence: TGTGCCAGCAGTGATCAGGGGAAAGCGGGCTACACCTTC.

V is TRBV27 and J is TRBJ2-1; 7 bases match TRBD1. This CDR3 comprises 15 residues. The V and J ends lost 5 bases and 3 bases, in that order; junction bases with no gene match: 7. Germline CDR1 MNHEY, CDR2 SMNVEV (reference sequence). The CDR3 DNA sequence: TGTGCCAGCAGTGAGACAGGGACAATCTACAATGAGCAGTTCTTC. Protein sequence: CASSETGTIYNEQFF.

This clonotype was found a few times. The CDR3 region is CASSLAGHQETQYF. Here the CDR3 DNA reads TGTGCCAGCAGTTTAGCGGGCCACCAAGAGACCCAGTACTTC. The gene calls are TRBV27 and TRBJ2-5; possible D gene TRBD2, 5 bases. The CDR3 length is 14 residues. Trimming stripped 2 bases from V and 0 bases from J, with 7 bases between. Germline values: CDR1 MNHEY, CDR2 SMNVEV (reference sequence).

The chain couples TRBV24-1 to TRBJ2-5; 9 bases line up with TRBD2. The CDR3 covers 19 residues. Germline-derived CDR1 and CDR2 are KGHDR and SFDVKD. V lost 4 bases, J lost 5 bases, and 19 bases stayed unmatched. The CDR3 region is CATSDPKRSGGPSWETQYF. The CDR3 DNA sequence: TGTGCCACCAGTGACCCCAAAAGGAGCGGGGGGCCCAGTTGGGAGACCCAGTACTTC.

This clonotype was found a few times. This chain links TRBV28 with TRBJ2-7; 10 bases are shared with TRBD1. The CDR3 extends over 14 amino acids. Germline V gives CDR1 MDHEN, CDR2 SYDVKM. The junction had 5 bases not matched to a gene; V was cut back by 5 bases and J by 4 bases. The CDR3, as DNA: TGTGCCAGCAGTCCGGGACAGGGGTATTACGAGCAGTACGTC. Translated, it gives CASSPGQGYYEQYV.

The V and J genes are TRBV12-3 or TRBV12-4 and TRBJ2-1, with 8 bases fitting TRBD1. This CDR3 is 14 amino acids long. V was clipped by 5 bases and J by 6 bases; unmatched bases: 6. The CDR3 here is CASSLRGLPNEQFF. In DNA form, the CDR3 reads TGTGCCAGCAGTCTCAGGGGGCTCCCCAATGAGCAGTTCTTC.

This chain joins TRBV4-1 and TRBJ1-1; D is ambiguous. Trimming left V 1 base short and J 1 base short, with 7 bases between. The CDR3 totals 14 residues. Germline-derived CDR1 and CDR2 are MGHRA and YSYEKL. The CDR3 DNA follows: TGCGCCAGCAGCCAAGTTCAGACGAACACTGAAGCTTTCTTT. This translates into CASSQVQTNTEAFF.

This clonotype has only a few counts. CDR3 coding DNA: TGTGCCAGCAGCTTAGCGCCCCCTGGACAGGGGGGGAACACCGGGGAGCTGTTTTTT. Its protein product is CASSLAPPGQGGNTGELFF. The genes are TRBV7-8 and TRBJ2-2; 10 nucleotides agree with TRBD1. Germline V CDR1 and CDR2: SGHVS, FQNEAQ. V trimming: 0 bases; J trimming: 1 base; junction bases outside the gene matches: 8. This CDR3 contains 19 residues.

A few counts support this clonotype. The rearrangement uses TRBV7-6 and TRBJ2-1; D is possibly TRBD1 or TRBD2 (5 bases each). Germline loops: CDR1 SGHVS, CDR2 FNYEAQ. Trimming left V 1 base short and J 7 bases short, with 11 bases between. CDR3 length equals 14 residues. The CDR3 bases are TGTGCCAGCAGCTTAGGAGGAGAGGGGAATGAGCAGTTCTTC. Its translation is CASSLGGEGNEQFF.

This clonotype was observed many times. The CDR3 reads CASSLAPPGIAGDLPAADTQYF. The CDR3 region has the DNA TGTGCCAGCAGCTTAGCGCCCCCAGGGATAGCGGGGGACCTGCCTGCGGCAGATACGCAGTATTTT. The J gene is TRBJ2-3, the V gene TRBV7-2; 9 nucleotides match TRBD2. Looked up from germline, CDR1 is SGHTA and CDR2 is FQGNSA. V was clipped by 0 bases and J by 4 bases; unmatched bases: 23. This CDR3 is 22 amino acids long. The full variable domain, completed using reference TRBV7-2 and TRBJ2-3, is GAGVSQSPSNKVTEKGKDVELRCDPISGHTALYWYRQSLGQGLEFLIYFQGNSAPDKSGLPSDRFSAERTGGSVSTLTIQRTQQEDSAVYLCASSLAPPGIAGDLPAADTQYFGPGTRLTVL.

CDR3 protein: CASSYSMARKDEQYF. For the CDR3, the DNA is TGTGCCAGCAGTTACAGTATGGCACGAAAGGACGAGCAGTACTTC. The V and J genes are TRBV6-5 and TRBJ2-7; unclear D gene. Germline CDR1 reads MNHEY; CDR2 reads SVGAGI. This CDR3 has 15 amino acids. V was shortened by 2 bases and J by 5 bases, with 16 bases between the two germline ends.

In this sample, this clonotype turned up a few times. J is TRBJ1-5 and V is TRBV12-5; D is possibly TRBD1 (6 bases). V was cut by 6 bases and J by 4 bases, with 16 bases left in between. CDR1 is LGHNT, CDR2 FRNRAP, per germline. This CDR3 has 15 residues. The CDR3 loop is CASGNREEGNQPQHF. The CDR3 nucleotides are TGTGCTAGTGGCAACAGGGAGGAAGGTAATCAGCCCCAGCATTTT. Looking up the rest from reference TRBV12-5 and TRBJ1-5 gives the full variable domain: DARVTQTPRHKVTEMGQEVTMRCQPILGHNTVFWYRQTMMQGLELLAYFRNRAPLDDSGMPKDRFSAEMPDATLATLKIQPSEPRDSAVYFCASGNREEGNQPQHFGDGTRLSIL.

V usage is TRBV14 and J usage is TRBJ1-2; 9 nucleotides match TRBD1. J was trimmed by 7 bases and V by 3 bases; bases with no gene match: 9. CDR1 SGHDN and CDR2 FVKESK come from the germline V gene. This CDR3 has 15 residues. CDR3 sequence reads: CASSHSGTGFGGYTF. The CDR3 region has the DNA TGTGCCAGCAGCCATTCGGGGACAGGGTTCGGTGGCTACACCTTC.

V is TRBV4-1 and J is TRBJ1-2; D is uncertain. Germline loops: CDR1 MGHRA, CDR2 YSYEKL. The CDR3 consists of 14 residues. V gave up 1 base and J gave up 9 bases, with 15 bases separating them. The CDR3 DNA follows: TGCGCCAGCAGCCAAGTGGGCTATGACGAAAGCTACACCTTC. Translated: CASSQVGYDESYTF.